What follows is one T cell receptor (beta chain) and its context. The target antigen is unknown. Making TCR cDNA involved 5'RACE template switching, which added UMIs and a universal primer site. From the 5' RACE reads, TCRdb called clonotypes with MiXCR, one entry per CDR3 protein. The repertoire holds hundreds of thousands of distinct CDR3 sequences, with roughly 13% as singletons. The CDR3 is 15 amino acids. Germline V gene lookup returns CDR1 DFQATT and CDR2 SNEGSKA (reference sequence). V lost 3 bases to trimming and J lost 1 base; unmatched junction nucleotides: 7. This specimen comes from a study of T cells after yellow fever vaccination. Whole-study results and caveats: Only a minor proportion of clonotypes was detected across both CD4 and CD8 compartments. The bulk population could contribute abundant contaminating clonotypes to FACS-sorted repertoires.

This clonotype originated in a man aged 30 to 45 who received the YFV17D yellow fever vaccine. The rearrangement uses TRBV20-1 and TRBJ2-5; 8 nucleotides agree with TRBD2. The specimen was PBMCs, collected on the day of the yellow fever booster vaccination. The CDR3 loop is CSASVSGSRQETQYF. The CDR3 DNA reads TGCAGTGCTAGTGTGAGCGGGAGCCGCCAAGAGACCCAGTACTTC.